A single sample is the source of the 18 T cell receptor beta chains below, sequenced in a study of T cells in Graves' hyperthyroidism and ophthalmopathy. Using RNA transcripts as the source, TCR beta CDR3 regions were amplified. First-round RT-PCR targeting the TCR CDR3 was performed with the HTBI primer set. TCRdb re-called the multiplex PCR reads through MiXCR, storing one row per CDR3 protein. The sample carries 300,000 to 350,000 distinct CDR3 sequences, 16% recorded once. The sample was blood. Receptors were obtained from a man aged 25-40 years with Graves' hyperthyroidism.

This clonotype was found many times. The chain links TRBV5-1 to TRBJ2-7; 13 bases match TRBD2. Germline V gene sequence: CDR1 SGHRS, CDR2 YFSETQ. The length of the CDR3 is 15 residues. Trimming cost V 4 bases and J 2 bases; bases outside gene matches: 3. The chain's CDR3 is CASSITSGRAYEQYF. The DNA for the CDR3 is TGCGCCAGCAGCATTACTAGCGGGAGGGCCTACGAGCAGTACTTC.

The V and J genes are TRBV9 and TRBJ2-3, with a weak D call TRBD1 (5 bases). The CDR3 is 17 residues long. CDR1 and CDR2 from the germline V gene are SGDLS and YYNGEE. Trimming left V 0 bases short and J 6 bases short, with 20 bases between. Written as DNA, the CDR3 is TGTGCCAGCAGCGTAGCTTCCGAGACAGCCTTCCCCGATACGCAGTATTTT. Translated: CASSVASETAFPDTQYF.

This clonotype was recorded at least ten times. For the CDR3, the DNA is TGTGCCTGGGGGTCCGGGACAGGTCCCTACGAGCAGTACTTC. Its translation: CAWGSGTGPYEQYF. The chain joins TRBV30 to TRBJ2-7; 8 bases line up with TRBD1. Germline V lookup: CDR1 GTSNPN, CDR2 SVGIG (reference sequence). The CDR3 runs 14 residues. Trimming cost V 5 bases and J 2 bases; bases outside gene matches: 8.

Many counts were recorded for this clonotype. The chain links TRBV7-9 to TRBJ2-1, with 8 bases fitting TRBD1. Trimming cost V 5 bases and J 5 bases; bases outside gene matches: 8. The CDR3 sequence is 15 residues long. CDR1 and CDR2 (germline): SEHNR, FQNEAQ (reference sequence). The DNA for the CDR3 is TGTGCCAGCAGCATAAACCCGGACAGGGACAATGAGCAGTTCTTC. Translated, it gives CASSINPDRDNEQFF. Full variable domain (remainder filled in from reference TRBV7-9 and TRBJ2-1): DTGVSQNPRHKITKRGQNVTFRCDPISEHNRLYWYRQTLGQGPEFLTYFQNEAQLEKSRLLSDRFSAERPKGSFSTLEIQRTEQGDSAMYLCASSINPDRDNEQFFGPGTRLTVL.

The chain links TRBV24-1 to TRBJ1-1; D gene uncertain. V was clipped by 1 base and J by 7 bases, with 6 bases between them. The CDR3 has 12 amino acids. Per germline, CDR1 KGHDR and CDR2 SFDVKD. The CDR3 coding sequence is TGTGCCACCAGTGATTTTTACGGTGAAGCTTTCTTT. Translation: CATSDFYGEAFF.

This clonotype was detected only a few times. The chain is built from TRBV7-3 and TRBJ2-3; D is perhaps TRBD2 (6 bases). The CDR3 has 15 residues. V gave up 5 bases and J gave up 5 bases, with 17 bases separating them. The germline V gene has CDR1 SGHTA and CDR2 FQGTGA. CDR3 region: CASSGEGGQGDTQYF. The CDR3, as DNA: TGTGCCAGCAGCGGCGAGGGAGGTCAGGGAGATACGCAGTATTTT.

The genes are TRBV9 and TRBJ2-3; 14 bases fit TRBD2. The CDR3 runs to 16 residues. V lost 5 bases and J lost 6; bases outside the gene matches: 8. Germline-derived CDR1 and CDR2 are SGDLS and YYNGEE. The CDR3 sequence: CASSQGTSGSVDTQYF. As DNA, the CDR3 is TGTGCCAGCAGTCAAGGGACTAGCGGGAGTGTGGATACGCAGTATTTT.

This clonotype has at least ten counts. The chain couples TRBV2 to TRBJ1-4, with D uncertain. In germline, CDR1 is SNHLY, CDR2 FYNNEI. V was trimmed by 4 bases and J by 6 bases, leaving 12 bases between them. This CDR3 has 14 amino acids. This chain's CDR3 is CASSVDGRDEKLFF. The CDR3 DNA is TGTGCCAGCAGTGTCGATGGGAGGGATGAAAAACTGTTTTTT.

This clonotype was recorded at least ten times. This sequence joins TRBV5-1 and TRBJ2-3, with D perhaps TRBD1 (6 bases). This CDR3 has 14 residues. V was pared by 5 bases and J by 1 base, with 11 bases between. From germline, CDR1 is SGHRS and CDR2 YFSETQ. The CDR3 loop is CASRGTSGTDTQYF. The CDR3 coding sequence is TGCGCCAGCAGGGGGACAAGCGGCACAGATACGCAGTATTTT.

This clonotype came up many times. The chain joins TRBV30 to TRBJ1-2; 7 bases align to TRBD1. Germline V lookup: CDR1 GTSNPN, CDR2 SVGIG (reference sequence). This CDR3 is built from 13 residues. J gave up 8 bases and V 2 bases, and 8 bases lay outside the gene matches. The CDR3 bases are TGTGCCTGGAGTACATTCACAGGGGAGGGCTACACCTTC. Translated, it gives CAWSTFTGEGYTF.

This clonotype was picked up many times. This chain connects TRBV28 to TRBJ1-1; 10 nucleotides line up with TRBD1. There are 13 residues in the CDR3. Trimming took 5 bases from V and 4 from J; bases not matched to a gene: 1. The germline CDR1 and CDR2 sequences are MDHEN and SYDVKM. CDR3 sequence reads: CASSRTGGTEAFF. DNA for the CDR3: TGTGCCAGCAGTAGGACAGGGGGCACTGAAGCTTTCTTT.

The sample holds many counts of this clonotype. This chain connects TRBV27 to TRBJ2-5; 8 bases agree with TRBD1. The V gene's germline CDR1 is MNHEY and CDR2 SMNVEV (reference sequence). The CDR3 spans 16 residues. V gave up 4 bases and J gave up 1 base; unmatched junction bases: 8. The CDR3 nucleotides read TGTGCCAGCAGTTCTCACGGGACAGGAGGCCAAGAGACCCAGTACTTC. Its protein product is CASSSHGTGGQETQYF.

This clonotype appeared many times. This chain joins TRBV28 and TRBJ2-1; possible D gene TRBD2, 5 bases. Trimming took 1 base from V and 9 from J, leaving 10 bases between them. Germline V CDR1 and CDR2: MDHEN, SYDVKM. The CDR3 is made up of 13 amino acids. The CDR3 region has the DNA TGTGCCAGCAGTTTATATCCGGGGATTGAGCAGTTCTTC. Encoded protein: CASSLYPGIEQFF.

This clonotype showed up many times. The rearrangement joins TRBV2 to TRBJ2-7, with a possible D match to TRBD2 (5 bases). The V end lost 11 bases, the J end lost 6 bases, and 14 bases lay between the germline ends. Germline V gene data show CDR1 as SNHLY and CDR2 as FYNNEI. The CDR3 loop spans 11 amino acids. The CDR3 DNA follows: TGTGCCGGCGGGCAGACCGCCGAGCAGTACTTC. Its protein is CAGGQTAEQYF.

There are many counts of this clonotype. The rearrangement joins TRBV6-2 or TRBV6-3 to TRBJ1-5; 8 bases fit TRBD1. Germline V gene data show CDR1 as MNHEY and CDR2 as SVGEGT. The CDR3 has 15 amino acids. Losses at the gene ends were 6 bases for V and 2 bases for J; bases not matched to a gene: 6. CDR3 protein: CASRLQGAGNQPQHF. The CDR3 DNA reads as TGTGCCAGCAGACTCCAGGGGGCAGGCAATCAGCCCCAGCATTTT.

This clonotype was recorded a few times. The V call is TRBV6-4, the J call TRBJ1-2, with TRBD1 as a possible D gene (5 bases). V lost 0 bases, J lost 4 bases, and 9 bases lay in between. Germline V gene lookup returns CDR1 MRHNA and CDR2 SNTAGT. The CDR3 has 14 residues. In DNA, the CDR3 is TGTGCCAGCAGTGACTCTCAGGGAGGCTATGGCTACACCTTC. It yields the protein CASSDSQGGYGYTF.

This clonotype was counted a single time. V gene TRBV29-1 combines with J gene TRBJ2-3; TRBD2 aligns across 13 bases. The length of the CDR3 is 16 residues. Trimming cost V 5 bases and J 1 base; bases outside gene matches: 6. Germline assignment: CDR1 SQVTM and CDR2 ANQGSEA. CDR3 nucleotides: TGCAGCGTTTCGACTAGCGGGAGGTCCCGCACAGATACGCAGTATTTT. Protein: CSVSTSGRSRTDTQYF.

This clonotype has a single count. The chain recombines TRBV19 with TRBJ1-4, with D maybe TRBD1 (5 bases). The CDR3 consists of 13 residues. From germline, CDR1 is LNHDA and CDR2 SQIVND (reference sequence). Trimming took off 0 bases at V and 6 bases at J, with 5 bases between the two ends. CDR3 sequence: CASSIEGDEKLFF. CDR3 nucleotide sequence: TGTGCCAGTAGTATAGAAGGGGATGAAAAACTGTTTTTT.